The table lists the clone carrying this TCR beta chain with a few counts. The V and J ends lost 0 bases and 0 bases respectively, with 6 bases between them. This CDR3 region has 15 residues. Germline V gene lookup returns CDR1 LGHNA and CDR2 YSLEER. A TCRbeta library incorporating unique molecular identifiers was prepared. TCRdb recomputed calls from the PCR reads with MiXCR, one row per CDR3 protein. The sample records about 610,000 distinct CDR3 sequences, 10% being singletons. These data originate in a study of T-cell reconstitution after alpha-beta-depleted transplantation in children. The chain couples TRBV4-3 to TRBJ2-1; no reliable D call. The starting material was PBMCs from the stem cell graft donor, obtained from the stem cell graft. The TCR originated in a human donor who donated a stem cell graft to a child with acute myeloid leukemia. CDR3 amino acids: CASSQDLDSYNEQFF. The DNA for the CDR3 is TGCGCCAGCAGCCAAGATCTAGACTCCTACAATGAGCAGTTCTTC.